This TCR beta chain was recovered during a study of cytomegalovirus exposure and HLA in healthy donors. Overall study results and limits: Within the data, a cluster of highly shared sequence variants was likely a sequencing artifact. Analyses of presence/absence relied on an assumption of roughly uniform sequencing depth across donors.

At sampling all donors were nominally healthy, likely with unrecorded immune exposures. Amplification used 60 Vbeta primers and 13 Jbeta primers. The protocol was immunoSEQ multiplex PCR, while the TCRdb copy is restricted to in-frame clones and leaves out a portion. The sample records roughly 130,000 clones, almost 80% being singletons. The CDR3 is made up of 13 amino acids. Losses at the gene ends were 8 bases for V and 4 bases for J; bases not matched to a gene: 1. The germline gives CDR1 MNHNY, CDR2 SVGAGI (reference sequence). About this clone: Antigen specificity is unknown.

The rearrangement joins TRBV6-6 to TRBJ1-5; 11 bases map to TRBD1. The receptor's source is a man younger than 35 in good health and CMV-seronegative. The specimen was PBMCs. The CDR3 sequence: CASRDRGNQPQHF. CDR3 nucleotides: TGTGCCAGCCGGGACAGGGGGAATCAGCCCCAGCATTTT.